This entry describes one T cell receptor (beta chain). The record originates from a study of shared clonotypes between healthy human individuals. Deep was the level used in running the assay. The unsorted PBMC sample used ten immunoSEQ deep assay plates. TCRdb keeps only in-frame clones here, not all; method: immunoSEQ multiplex PCR. The sample has 450,000 to 650,000 clones, roughly 72% seen once. Germline CDR1 SGHTA, CDR2 FQGNSA. The CDR3 is 14 amino acids. V was shortened by 1 base and J by 7 bases, with 10 bases between the two germline ends. The study drew all its donors from Caucasian adults living in Nashville, Tennessee.

V and J are TRBV7-2 and TRBJ2-2, with D unresolved. The TCR sequence derives from a woman in her 40s in good health. Some clones in this sample may be carry-over from other donors' samples. The specimen was PBMCs. As DNA, the CDR3 is TGTGCCAGCAGCTTAGTTCTGTTCGGCGGGGAGCTGTTTTTT. Translation: CASSLVLFGGELFF.